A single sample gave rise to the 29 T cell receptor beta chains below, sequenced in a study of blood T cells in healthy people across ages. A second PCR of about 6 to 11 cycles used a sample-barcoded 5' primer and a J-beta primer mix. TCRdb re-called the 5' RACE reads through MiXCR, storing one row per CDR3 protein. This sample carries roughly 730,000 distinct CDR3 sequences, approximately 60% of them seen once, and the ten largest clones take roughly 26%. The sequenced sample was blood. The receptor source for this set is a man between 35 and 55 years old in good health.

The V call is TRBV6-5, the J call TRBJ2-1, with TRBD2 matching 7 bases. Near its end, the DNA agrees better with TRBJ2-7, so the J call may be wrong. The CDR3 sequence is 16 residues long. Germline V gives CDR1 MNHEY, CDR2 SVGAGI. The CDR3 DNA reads TGTGCCAGCAGTTACTCGGAAGCGGGAACCTACAATGAGCAGTACTTC. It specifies CASSYSEAGTYNEQYF.

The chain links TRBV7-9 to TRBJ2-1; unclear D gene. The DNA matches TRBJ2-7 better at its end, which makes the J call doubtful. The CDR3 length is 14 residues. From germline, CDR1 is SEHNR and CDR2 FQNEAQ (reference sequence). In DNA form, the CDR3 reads TGTGCCAGCAGCTTAACAATAAGCTACAATGAGCAGTACTTC. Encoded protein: CASSLTISYNEQYF.

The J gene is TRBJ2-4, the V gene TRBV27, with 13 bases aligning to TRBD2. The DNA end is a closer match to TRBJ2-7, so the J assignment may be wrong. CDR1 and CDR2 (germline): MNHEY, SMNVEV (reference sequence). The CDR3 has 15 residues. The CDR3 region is CASKDWTSGSHEQYF. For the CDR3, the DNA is TGTGCCAGCAAAGATTGGACTAGCGGGAGCCACGAGCAGTACTTC.

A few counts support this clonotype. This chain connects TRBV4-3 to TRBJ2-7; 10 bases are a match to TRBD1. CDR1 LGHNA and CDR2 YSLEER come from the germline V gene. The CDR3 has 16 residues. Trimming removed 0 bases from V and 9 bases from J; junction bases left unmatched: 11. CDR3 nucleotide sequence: TGCGCCAGCAGCCAAGAGACTAGGGACAGGGGCACGGGGCAGTACTTC. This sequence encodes CASSQETRDRGTGQYF.

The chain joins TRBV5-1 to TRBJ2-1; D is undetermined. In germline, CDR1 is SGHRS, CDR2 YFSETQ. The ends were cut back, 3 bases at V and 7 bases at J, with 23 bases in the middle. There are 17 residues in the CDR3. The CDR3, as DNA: TGCGCCAGCAGCTCATTAAGACCGGGCGAAATTTCAAATGAGCAGTTCTTC. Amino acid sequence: CASSSLRPGEISNEQFF.

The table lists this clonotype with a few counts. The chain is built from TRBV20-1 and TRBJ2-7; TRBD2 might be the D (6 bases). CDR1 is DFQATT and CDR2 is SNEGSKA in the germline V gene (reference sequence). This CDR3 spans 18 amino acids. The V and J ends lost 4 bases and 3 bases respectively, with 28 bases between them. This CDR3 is CSATRPASELSKNYEQYF. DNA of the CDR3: TGCAGTGCTACCCGGCCAGCTAGCGAGCTCTCCAAAAACTACGAGCAGTACTTC.

This chain's CDR3 is CASSPAGGLSYEQYF. In DNA, the CDR3 is TGTGCCAGCAGTCCAGCGGGAGGACTTAGCTACGAGCAGTACTTC. This chain uses TRBV27 with TRBJ2-7; the match to TRBD2 covers 9 bases. V trimming: 5 bases; J trimming: 3 bases; junction bases outside the gene matches: 8. CDR1 and CDR2 from the germline V gene are MNHEY and SMNVEV (reference sequence). There are 15 residues in the CDR3.

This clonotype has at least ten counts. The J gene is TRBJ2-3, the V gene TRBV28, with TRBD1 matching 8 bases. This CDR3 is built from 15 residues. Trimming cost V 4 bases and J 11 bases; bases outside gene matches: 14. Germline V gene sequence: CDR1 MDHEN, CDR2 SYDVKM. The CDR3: CASSSHSGGVGMQYF. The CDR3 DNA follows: TGTGCCAGCAGTTCCCACTCAGGGGGCGTGGGGATGCAGTATTTT.

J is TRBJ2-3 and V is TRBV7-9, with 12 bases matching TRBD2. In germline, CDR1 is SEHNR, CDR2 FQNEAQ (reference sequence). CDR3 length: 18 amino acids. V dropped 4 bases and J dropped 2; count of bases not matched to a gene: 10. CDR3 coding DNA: TGTGCCAGCAGCTACGGACTAGCGGGGTGGTTGATCACAGATACGCAGTATTTT. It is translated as CASSYGLAGWLITDTQYF. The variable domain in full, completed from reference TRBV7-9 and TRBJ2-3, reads DTGVSQNPRHKITKRGQNVTFRCDPISEHNRLYWYRQTLGQGPEFLTYFQNEAQLEKSRLLSDRFSAERPKGSFSTLEIQRTEQGDSAMYLCASSYGLAGWLITDTQYFGPGTRLTVL.

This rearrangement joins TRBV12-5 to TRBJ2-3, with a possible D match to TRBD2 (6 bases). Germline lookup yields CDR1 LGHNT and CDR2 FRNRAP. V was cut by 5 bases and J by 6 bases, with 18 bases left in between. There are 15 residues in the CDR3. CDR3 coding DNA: TGTGCTAGTGGTCCCGGGCGGGGACCCGGCGATACGCAGTATTTT. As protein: CASGPGRGPGDTQYF.

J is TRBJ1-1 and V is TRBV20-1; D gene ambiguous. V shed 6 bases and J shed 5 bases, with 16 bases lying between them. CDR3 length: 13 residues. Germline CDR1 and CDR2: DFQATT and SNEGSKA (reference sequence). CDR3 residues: CSANPSMWTEAFF. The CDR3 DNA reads TGCAGTGCCAACCCCTCGATGTGGACTGAAGCTTTCTTT.

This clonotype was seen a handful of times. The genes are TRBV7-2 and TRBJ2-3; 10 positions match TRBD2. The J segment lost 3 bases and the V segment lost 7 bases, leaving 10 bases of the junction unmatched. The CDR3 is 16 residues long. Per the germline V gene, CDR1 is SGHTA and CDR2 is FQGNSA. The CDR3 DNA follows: TGTGCCAGCAACCCGGCGGAGCGGGGGGGAACAGATACGCAGTATTTT. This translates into CASNPAERGGTDTQYF. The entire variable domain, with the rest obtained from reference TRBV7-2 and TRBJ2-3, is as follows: GAGVSQSPSNKVTEKGKDVELRCDPISGHTALYWYRQSLGQGLEFLIYFQGNSAPDKSGLPSDRFSAERTGGSVSTLTIQRTQQEDSAVYLCASNPAERGGTDTQYFGPGTRLTVL.

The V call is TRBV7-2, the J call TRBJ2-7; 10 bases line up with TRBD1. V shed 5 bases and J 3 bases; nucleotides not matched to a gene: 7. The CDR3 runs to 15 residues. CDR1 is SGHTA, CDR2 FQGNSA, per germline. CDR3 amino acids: CASSPKTGGGYEQYF. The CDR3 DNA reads TGTGCCAGCAGCCCTAAGACAGGGGGCGGCTACGAGCAGTACTTC.

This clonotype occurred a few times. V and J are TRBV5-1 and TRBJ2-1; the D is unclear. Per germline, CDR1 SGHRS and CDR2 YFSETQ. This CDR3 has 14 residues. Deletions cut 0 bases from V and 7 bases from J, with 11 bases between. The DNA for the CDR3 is TGCGCCAGCAGCTTGGATAGGCTCCCGAATGAGCAGTTCTTC. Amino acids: CASSLDRLPNEQFF.

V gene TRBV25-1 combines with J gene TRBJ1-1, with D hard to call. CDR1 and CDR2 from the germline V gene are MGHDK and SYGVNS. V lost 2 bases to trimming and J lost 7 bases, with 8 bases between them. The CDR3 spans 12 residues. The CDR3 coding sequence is TGTGCCAGCAGTGAAAGACTACATGAAGCTTTCTTT. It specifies CASSERLHEAFF. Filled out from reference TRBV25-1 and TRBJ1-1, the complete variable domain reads EADIYQTPRYLVIGTGKKITLECSQTMGHDKMYWYQQDPGMELHLIHYSYGVNSTEKGDLSSESTVSRIRTEHFPLTLESARPSHTSQYLCASSERLHEAFFGQGTRLTVV.

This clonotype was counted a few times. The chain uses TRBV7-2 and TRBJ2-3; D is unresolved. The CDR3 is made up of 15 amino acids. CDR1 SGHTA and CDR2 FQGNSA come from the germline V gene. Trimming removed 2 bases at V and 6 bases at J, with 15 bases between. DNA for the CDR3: TGTGCCAGCAGCTTAACCTCACAATCCAGGGATACGCAGTATTTT. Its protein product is CASSLTSQSRDTQYF.

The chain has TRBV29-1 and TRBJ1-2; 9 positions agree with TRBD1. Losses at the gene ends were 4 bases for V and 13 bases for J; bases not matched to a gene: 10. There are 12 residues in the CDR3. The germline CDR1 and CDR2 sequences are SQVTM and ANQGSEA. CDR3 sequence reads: CSVAGQGSVVTF. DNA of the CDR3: TGCAGCGTTGCTGGACAGGGGAGCGTTGTCACCTTC. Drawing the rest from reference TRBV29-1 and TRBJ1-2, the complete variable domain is SAVISQKPSRDICQRGTSLTIQCQVDSQVTMMFWYRQQPGQSLTLIATANQGSEATYESGFVIDKFPISRPNLTFSTLTVSNMSPEDSSIYLCSVAGQGSVVTFGSGTRLTVV.

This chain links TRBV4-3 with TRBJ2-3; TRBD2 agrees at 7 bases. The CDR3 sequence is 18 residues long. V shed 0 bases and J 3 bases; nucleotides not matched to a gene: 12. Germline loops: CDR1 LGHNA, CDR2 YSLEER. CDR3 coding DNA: TGCGCCAGCAGCCAAGACAGTATGACGAGCGGGATGACAGATACGCAGTATTTT. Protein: CASSQDSMTSGMTDTQYF.

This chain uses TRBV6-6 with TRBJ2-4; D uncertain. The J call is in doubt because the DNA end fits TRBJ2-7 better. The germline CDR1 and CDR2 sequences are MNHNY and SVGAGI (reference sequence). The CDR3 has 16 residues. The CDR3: CASSPSRATLPFEQYF. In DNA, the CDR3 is TGTGCCAGCAGTCCATCCCGGGCCACCCTCCCCTTCGAGCAGTACTTC.

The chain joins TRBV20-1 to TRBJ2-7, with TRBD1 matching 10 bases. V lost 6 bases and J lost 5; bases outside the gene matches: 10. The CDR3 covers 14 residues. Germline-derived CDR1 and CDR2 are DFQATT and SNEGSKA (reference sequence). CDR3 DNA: TGCAGTGCGAACCGGGACAGGGGTCGGCACGAGCAGTACTTC. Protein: CSANRDRGRHEQYF.

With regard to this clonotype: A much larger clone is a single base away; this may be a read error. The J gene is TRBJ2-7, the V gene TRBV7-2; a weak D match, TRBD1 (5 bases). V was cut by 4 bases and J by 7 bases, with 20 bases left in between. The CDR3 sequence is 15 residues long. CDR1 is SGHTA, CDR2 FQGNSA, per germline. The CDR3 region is CASSSGQTSNNEQYF. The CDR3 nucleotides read TGTGCCAGCAGCTCAGGACAAACCTCTAACAATGAGCAGTACTTC.

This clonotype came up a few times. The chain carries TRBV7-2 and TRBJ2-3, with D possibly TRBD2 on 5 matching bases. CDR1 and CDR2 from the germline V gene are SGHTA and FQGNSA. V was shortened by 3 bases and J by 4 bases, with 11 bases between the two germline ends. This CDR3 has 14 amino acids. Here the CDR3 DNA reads TGTGCCAGCAGCTTTGGCCGGGGTTCAGATACGCAGTATTTT. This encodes CASSFGRGSDTQYF.

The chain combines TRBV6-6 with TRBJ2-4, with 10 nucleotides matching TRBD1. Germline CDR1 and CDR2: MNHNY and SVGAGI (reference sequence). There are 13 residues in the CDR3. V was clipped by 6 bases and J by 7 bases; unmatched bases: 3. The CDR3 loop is CASRGTGVNIQYF. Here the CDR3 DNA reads TGTGCCAGCAGAGGGACAGGGGTTAACATTCAGTACTTC.

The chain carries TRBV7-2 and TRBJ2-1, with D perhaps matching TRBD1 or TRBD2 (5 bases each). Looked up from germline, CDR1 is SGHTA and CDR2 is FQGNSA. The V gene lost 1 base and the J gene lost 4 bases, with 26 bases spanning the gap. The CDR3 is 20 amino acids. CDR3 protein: CASSLGSGGGRPYYYNEQFF. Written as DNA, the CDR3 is TGTGCCAGCAGCTTAGGTTCTGGGGGTGGCAGGCCATACTATTACAATGAGCAGTTCTTC. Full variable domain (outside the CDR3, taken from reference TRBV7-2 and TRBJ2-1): GAGVSQSPSNKVTEKGKDVELRCDPISGHTALYWYRQSLGQGLEFLIYFQGNSAPDKSGLPSDRFSAERTGGSVSTLTIQRTQQEDSAVYLCASSLGSGGGRPYYYNEQFFGPGTRLTVL.

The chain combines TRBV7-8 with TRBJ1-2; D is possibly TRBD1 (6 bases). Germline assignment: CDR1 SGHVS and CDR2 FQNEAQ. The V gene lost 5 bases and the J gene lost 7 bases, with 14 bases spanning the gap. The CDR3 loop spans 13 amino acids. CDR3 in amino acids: CASSPFTGTGYTF. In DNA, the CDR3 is TGTGCCAGCAGCCCATTTACAGGGACTGGCTACACCTTC.

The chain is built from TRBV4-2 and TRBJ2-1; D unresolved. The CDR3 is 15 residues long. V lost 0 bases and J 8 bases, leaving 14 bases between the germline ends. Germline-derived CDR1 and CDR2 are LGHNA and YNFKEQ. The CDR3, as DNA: TGTGCCAGCAGCCAAGATTCAGGCAGCCACGATGAGCAGTTCTTC. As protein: CASSQDSGSHDEQFF.

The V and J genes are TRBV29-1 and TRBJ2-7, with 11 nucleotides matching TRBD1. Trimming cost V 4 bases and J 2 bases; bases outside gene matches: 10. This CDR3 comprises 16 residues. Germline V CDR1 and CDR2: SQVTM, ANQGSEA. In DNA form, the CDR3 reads TGCAGCGTTGCAGGGACAGGGGGTCTACTTCCCTACGAGCAGTACTTC. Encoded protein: CSVAGTGGLLPYEQYF.

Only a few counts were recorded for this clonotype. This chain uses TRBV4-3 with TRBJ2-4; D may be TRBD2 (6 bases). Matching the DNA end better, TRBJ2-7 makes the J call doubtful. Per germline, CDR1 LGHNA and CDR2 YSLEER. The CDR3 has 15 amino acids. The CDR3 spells CASSQGVAGSYEQYF. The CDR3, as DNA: TGCGCCAGCAGCCAAGGGGTCGCGGGGTCTTACGAGCAGTACTTC.

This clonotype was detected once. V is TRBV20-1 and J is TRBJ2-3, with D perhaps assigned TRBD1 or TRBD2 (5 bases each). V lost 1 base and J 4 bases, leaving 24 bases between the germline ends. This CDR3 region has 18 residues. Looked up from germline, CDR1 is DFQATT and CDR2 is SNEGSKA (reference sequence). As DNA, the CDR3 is TGCAGTGCTAGAGGTCGGGACCCACAAAGGTCGAGCTCAGATACGCAGTATTTT. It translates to CSARGRDPQRSSSDTQYF.